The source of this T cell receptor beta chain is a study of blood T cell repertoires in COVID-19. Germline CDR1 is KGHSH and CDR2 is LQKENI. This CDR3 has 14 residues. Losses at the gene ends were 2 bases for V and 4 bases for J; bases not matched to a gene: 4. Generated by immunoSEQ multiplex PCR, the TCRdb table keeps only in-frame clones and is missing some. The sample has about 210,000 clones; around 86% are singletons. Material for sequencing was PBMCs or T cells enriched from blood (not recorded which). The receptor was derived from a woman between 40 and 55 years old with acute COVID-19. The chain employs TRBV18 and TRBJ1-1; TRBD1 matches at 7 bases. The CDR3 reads CASSPKTGVTEAFF. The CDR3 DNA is TGTGCCAGCTCACCAAAAACAGGGGTCACTGAAGCTTTCTTT.